One TCR beta chain is described in this entry. Its antigen is not known. This CDR3 contains 13 residues. Trimming left V 2 bases short and J 1 base short, with 5 bases between. The germline CDR1 and CDR2 sequences are MNHNY and SVGAGI (reference sequence). This sample is drawn from a study of cytomegalovirus exposure and HLA in healthy donors. Study-level results: Data from an earlier analysis indicated that most TCR beta V segments were productive either about 87% or about 30% of the time.

Amplification used 60 Vbeta primers and 13 Jbeta primers. Some clones are missing from TCRdb's copy, which holds only in-frame ones; the method was immunoSEQ multiplex PCR. This sample has around 40,000 clones; almost 70% occur once, and the top ten carry around 4%. The receptor was isolated from a man aged 40-49 years in good health and CMV-seronegative. The chain joins TRBV6-6 to TRBJ1-2; no clear D. Sequenced input: PBMCs. The CDR3, as DNA: TGTGCCAGCAGTTACGGCCATAACTATGGCTACACCTTC. Protein sequence: CASSYGHNYGYTF.